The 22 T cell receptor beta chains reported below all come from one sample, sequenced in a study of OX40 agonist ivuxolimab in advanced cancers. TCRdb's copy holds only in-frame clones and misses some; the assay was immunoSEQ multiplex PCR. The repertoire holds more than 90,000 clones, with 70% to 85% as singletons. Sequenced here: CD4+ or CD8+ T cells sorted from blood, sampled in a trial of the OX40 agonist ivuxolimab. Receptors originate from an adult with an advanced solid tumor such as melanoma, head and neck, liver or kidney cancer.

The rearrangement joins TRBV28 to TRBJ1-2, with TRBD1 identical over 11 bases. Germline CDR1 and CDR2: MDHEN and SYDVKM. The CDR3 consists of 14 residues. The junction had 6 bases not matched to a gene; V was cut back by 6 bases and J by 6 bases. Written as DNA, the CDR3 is TGTGCCAGCAGGAATGAGGACAGGGGGCATGGCTACACCTTC. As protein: CASRNEDRGHGYTF.

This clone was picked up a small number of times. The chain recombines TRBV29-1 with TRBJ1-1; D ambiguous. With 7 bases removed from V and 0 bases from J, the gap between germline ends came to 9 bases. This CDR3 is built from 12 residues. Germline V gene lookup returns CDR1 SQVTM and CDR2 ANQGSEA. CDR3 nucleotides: TGCAGCGGGACCTACATGAACACTGAAGCTTTCTTT. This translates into CSGTYMNTEAFF.

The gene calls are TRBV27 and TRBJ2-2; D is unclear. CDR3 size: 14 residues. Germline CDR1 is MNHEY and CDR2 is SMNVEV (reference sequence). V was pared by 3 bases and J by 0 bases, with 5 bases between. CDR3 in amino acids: CASSFLANTGELFF. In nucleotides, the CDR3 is TGTGCCAGCAGTTTTCTGGCGAACACCGGGGAGCTGTTTTTT.

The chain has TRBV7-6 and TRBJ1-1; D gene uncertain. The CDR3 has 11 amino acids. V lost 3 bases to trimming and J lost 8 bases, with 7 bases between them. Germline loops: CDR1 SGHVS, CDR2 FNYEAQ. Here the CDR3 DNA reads TGTGCCAGCAGCTTGACAAGAGAAGCTTTCTTT. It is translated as CASSLTREAFF.

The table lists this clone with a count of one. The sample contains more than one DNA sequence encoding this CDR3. In nucleotides, the CDR3 is TGTGCCAGCAGTTATTCGGAGACCCAGTACTTC. Its protein is CASSYSETQYF. This chain connects TRBV6-5 to TRBJ2-5; D remains ambiguous. Germline V gene lookup returns CDR1 MNHEY and CDR2 SVGAGI. Trimming pared 3 bases from V and 5 bases from J, leaving 4 bases between. The CDR3 is made up of 11 amino acids.

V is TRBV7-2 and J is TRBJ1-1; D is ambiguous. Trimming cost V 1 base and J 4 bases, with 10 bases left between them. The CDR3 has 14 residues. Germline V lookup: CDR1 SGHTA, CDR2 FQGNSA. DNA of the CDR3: TGTGCCAGCAGCTTAGATTCTGTGATCACTGAAGCTTTCTTT. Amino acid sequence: CASSLDSVITEAFF.

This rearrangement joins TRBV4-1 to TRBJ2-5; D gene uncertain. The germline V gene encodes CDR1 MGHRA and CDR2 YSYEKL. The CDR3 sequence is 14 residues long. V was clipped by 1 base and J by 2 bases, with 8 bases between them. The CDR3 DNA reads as TGCGCCAGCAGCCAAGTTACATTTCAAGAGACCCAGTACTTC. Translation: CASSQVTFQETQYF.

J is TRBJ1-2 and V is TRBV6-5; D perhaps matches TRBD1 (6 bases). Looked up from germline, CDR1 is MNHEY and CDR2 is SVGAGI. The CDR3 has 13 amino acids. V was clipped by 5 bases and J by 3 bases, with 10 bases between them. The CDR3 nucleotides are TGTGCCAGCAGTCGACAGGCAGACTATGGCTACACCTTC. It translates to CASSRQADYGYTF.

The CDR3 protein is CASRRSGLPYEQYF. In DNA, the CDR3 is TGTGCCAGCAGGCGGTCCGGGCTGCCCTACGAGCAGTACTTC. The chain recombines TRBV28 with TRBJ2-7; D is ambiguous. CDR3 length: 14 residues. Germline V gene sequence: CDR1 MDHEN, CDR2 SYDVKM. The germline V and J ends were trimmed by 6 bases and 2 bases, with 14 bases remaining between them.

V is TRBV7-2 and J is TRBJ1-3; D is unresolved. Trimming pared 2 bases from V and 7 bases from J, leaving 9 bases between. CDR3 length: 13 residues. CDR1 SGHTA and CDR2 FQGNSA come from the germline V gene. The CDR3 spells CASSLRGLNTIYF. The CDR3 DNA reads TGTGCCAGCAGCTTACGAGGGTTGAACACCATATATTTT.

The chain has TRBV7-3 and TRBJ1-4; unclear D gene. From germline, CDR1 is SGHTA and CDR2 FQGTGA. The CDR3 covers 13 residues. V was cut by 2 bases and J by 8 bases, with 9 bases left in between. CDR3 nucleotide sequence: TGTGCCAGCAGCTTAGGGTTAGGGGAAAAACTGTTTTTT. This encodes CASSLGLGEKLFF. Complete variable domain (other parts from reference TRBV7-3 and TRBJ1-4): GAGVSQTPSNKVTEKGKYVELRCDPISGHTALYWYRQSLGQGPEFLIYFQGTGAADDSGLPNDRFFAVRPEGSVSTLKIQRTERGDSAVYLCASSLGLGEKLFFGSGTQLSVL.

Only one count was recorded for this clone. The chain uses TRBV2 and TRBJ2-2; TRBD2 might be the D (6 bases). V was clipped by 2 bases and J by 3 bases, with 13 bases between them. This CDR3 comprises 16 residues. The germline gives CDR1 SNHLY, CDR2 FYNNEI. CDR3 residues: CASSERGRRDTGELFF. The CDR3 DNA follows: TGTGCCAGCAGTGAAAGGGGAAGGAGGGACACCGGGGAGCTGTTTTTT. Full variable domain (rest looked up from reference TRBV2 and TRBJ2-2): EPEVTQTPSHQVTQMGQEVILRCVPISNHLYFYWYRQILGQKVEFLVSFYNNEISEKSEIFDDQFSVERPDGSNFTLKIRSTKLEDSAMYFCASSERGRRDTGELFFGEGSRLTVL.

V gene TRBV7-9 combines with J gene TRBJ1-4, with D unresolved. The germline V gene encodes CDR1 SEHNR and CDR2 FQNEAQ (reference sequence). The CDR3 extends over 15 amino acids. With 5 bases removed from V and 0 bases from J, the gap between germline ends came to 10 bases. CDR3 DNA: TGTGCCAGCAGCCCCCGAGGAGCAACTAATGAAAAACTGTTTTTT. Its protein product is CASSPRGATNEKLFF.

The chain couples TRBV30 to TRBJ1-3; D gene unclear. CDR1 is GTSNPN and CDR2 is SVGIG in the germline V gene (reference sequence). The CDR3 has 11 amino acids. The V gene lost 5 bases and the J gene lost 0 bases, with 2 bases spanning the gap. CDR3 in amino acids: CAWASGNTIYF. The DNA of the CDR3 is TGTGCCTGGGCCTCTGGAAACACCATATATTTT.

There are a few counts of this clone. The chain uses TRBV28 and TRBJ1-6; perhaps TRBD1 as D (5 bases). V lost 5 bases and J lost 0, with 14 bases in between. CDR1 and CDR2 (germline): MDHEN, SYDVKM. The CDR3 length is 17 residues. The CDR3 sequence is CASSPGSRGSYNSPLHF. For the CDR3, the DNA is TGTGCCAGCAGTCCTGGGTCAAGGGGCTCCTATAATTCACCCCTCCACTTT.

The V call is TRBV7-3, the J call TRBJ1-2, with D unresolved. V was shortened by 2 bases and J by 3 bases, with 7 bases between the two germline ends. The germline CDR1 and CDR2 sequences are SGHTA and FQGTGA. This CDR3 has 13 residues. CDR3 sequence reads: CASSLPADYGYTF. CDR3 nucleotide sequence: TGTGCCAGCAGCTTACCAGCCGACTATGGCTACACCTTC.

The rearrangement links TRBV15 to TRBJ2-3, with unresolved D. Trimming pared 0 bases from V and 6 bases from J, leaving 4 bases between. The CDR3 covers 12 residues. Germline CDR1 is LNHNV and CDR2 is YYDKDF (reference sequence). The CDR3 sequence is CATSRDYDTQYF. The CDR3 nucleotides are TGTGCCACCAGCAGAGATTATGATACGCAGTATTTT.

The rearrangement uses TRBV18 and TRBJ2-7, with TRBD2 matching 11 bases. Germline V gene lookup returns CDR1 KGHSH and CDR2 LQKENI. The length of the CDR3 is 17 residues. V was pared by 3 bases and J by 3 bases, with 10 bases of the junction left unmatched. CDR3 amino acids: CASSPPLLAGGIYEQYF. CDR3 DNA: TGTGCCAGCTCACCTCCCCTTCTAGCGGGGGGCATCTACGAGCAGTACTTC.

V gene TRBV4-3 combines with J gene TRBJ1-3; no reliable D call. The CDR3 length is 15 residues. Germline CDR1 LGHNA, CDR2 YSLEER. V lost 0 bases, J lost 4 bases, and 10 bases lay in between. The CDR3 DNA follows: TGCGCCAGCAGCCAAGAACTGCTGGCCGGAAACACCATATATTTT. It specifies CASSQELLAGNTIYF.

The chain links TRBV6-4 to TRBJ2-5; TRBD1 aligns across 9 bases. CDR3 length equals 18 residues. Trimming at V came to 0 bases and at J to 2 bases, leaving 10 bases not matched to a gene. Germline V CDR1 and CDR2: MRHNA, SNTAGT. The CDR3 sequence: CASSDSSQTGGPQETQYF. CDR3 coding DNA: TGTGCCAGCAGTGACTCCTCCCAGACAGGGGGACCTCAAGAGACCCAGTACTTC.

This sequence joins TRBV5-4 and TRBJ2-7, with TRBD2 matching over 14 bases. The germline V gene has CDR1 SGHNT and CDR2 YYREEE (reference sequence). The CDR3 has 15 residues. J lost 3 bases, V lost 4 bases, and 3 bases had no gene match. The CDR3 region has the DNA TGTGCCAGCAGCGAGGGACTAGCGGGAGTCTACGAGCAGTACTTC. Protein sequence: CASSEGLAGVYEQYF. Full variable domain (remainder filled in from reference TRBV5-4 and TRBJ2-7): ETGVTQSPTHLIKTRGQQVTLRCSSQSGHNTVSWYQQALGQGPQFIFQYYREEENGRGNFPPRFSGLQFPNYSSELNVNALELDDSALYLCASSEGLAGVYEQYFGPGTRLTVT.

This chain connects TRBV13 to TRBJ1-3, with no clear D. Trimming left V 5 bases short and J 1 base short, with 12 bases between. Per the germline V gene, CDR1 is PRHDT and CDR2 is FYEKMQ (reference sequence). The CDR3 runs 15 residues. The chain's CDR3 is CASSLDLGSGNTIYF. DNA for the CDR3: TGTGCCAGCAGCCTGGATTTGGGGTCTGGAAACACCATATATTTT. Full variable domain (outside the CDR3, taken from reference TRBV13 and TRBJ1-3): AAGVIQSPRHLIKEKRETATLKCYPIPRHDTVYWYQQGPGQDPQFLISFYEKMQSDKGSIPDRFSAQQFSDYHSELNMSSLELGDSALYFCASSLDLGSGNTIYFGEGSWLTVV.